These 26 T cell receptor beta chains originate from one sample sequenced in a study of cytomegalovirus exposure and HLA in healthy donors. TCRdb's copy holds only in-frame clones and misses some; the assay was immunoSEQ multiplex PCR. The sample consists of 210,000 or so clones, almost 90% of them appearing once. The specimen sequenced was PBMCs. The receptors were gathered from a woman between 18 and 30 years old in good health and CMV-seronegative.

The gene calls are TRBV7-8 and TRBJ2-2; 10 nucleotides match TRBD2. The length of the CDR3 is 16 residues. The ends lost 7 bases at V and 6 bases at J; junction bases unmatched: 11. The V gene's germline CDR1 is SGHVS and CDR2 FQNEAQ. The CDR3 reads CASTESGRAVAGELFF. The CDR3 DNA sequence: TGTGCCAGCACGGAAAGCGGGAGGGCCGTCGCCGGGGAGCTGTTTTTT.

This clone was recorded many times. The J gene is TRBJ1-2, the V gene TRBV5-1; 11 nucleotides agree with TRBD1. The CDR3 is 15 residues long. Germline values: CDR1 SGHRS, CDR2 YFSETQ. V shed 0 bases, J shed 8 bases, and the junction held 6 bases outside the gene matches. CDR3 DNA: TGCGCCAGCAGCTTGGCCGGGACAGGGGGAGAGGGCTACACCTTC. It specifies CASSLAGTGGEGYTF.

V usage is TRBV19 and J usage is TRBJ2-2, with 7 bases lining up with TRBD2. The germline V gene has CDR1 LNHDA and CDR2 SQIVND (reference sequence). The CDR3 covers 15 residues. Trimming took 6 bases from V and 5 from J; bases not matched to a gene: 9. The CDR3 spells CASSDREAQTGELFF. In DNA form, the CDR3 reads TGTGCCAGTAGCGACCGGGAGGCCCAGACCGGGGAGCTGTTTTTT.

The chain employs TRBV10-3 and TRBJ1-3; D not resolved. The CDR3 length is 20 residues. CDR1 ENHRY and CDR2 SYGVKD come from the germline V gene. V dropped 0 bases and J dropped 4 bases, with 25 bases sitting between them. The DNA of the CDR3 is TGTGCCATCAGTGAGTCGTACAGCAAGGAGGGTGAGGATTTGGGAAACACCATATATTTT. Translating it yields CAISESYSKEGEDLGNTIYF.

The genes are TRBV6-5 and TRBJ2-3; no firm D call. Germline CDR1 is MNHEY and CDR2 is SVGAGI. V shed 5 bases and J shed 4 bases, with 7 bases lying between them. CDR3 length: 12 amino acids. The chain's CDR3 is CASSPGSDTQYF. The CDR3 DNA is TGTGCCAGCAGTCCCGGGTCAGATACGCAGTATTTT.

The chain couples TRBV7-3 to TRBJ2-1, with D possibly matching TRBD2 (10 bases). Trimming left V 6 bases short and J 2 bases short, with 29 bases between. Per the germline V gene, CDR1 is SGHTA and CDR2 is FQGTGA. This CDR3 contains 20 residues. CDR3 residues: CASSSRGTGILAGAYNEQFF. The CDR3, as DNA: TGTGCCAGCAGTTCCCGCGGGACAGGGATCCTAGCGGGAGCCTACAATGAGCAGTTCTTC. Drawing the rest from reference TRBV7-3 and TRBJ2-1, the complete variable domain is GAGVSQTPSNKVTEKGKYVELRCDPISGHTALYWYRQSLGQGPEFLIYFQGTGAADDSGLPNDRFFAVRPEGSVSTLKIQRTERGDSAVYLCASSSRGTGILAGAYNEQFFGPGTRLTVL.

The chain uses TRBV5-1 and TRBJ1-1; TRBD1 might be the D (5 bases). In germline, CDR1 is SGHRS, CDR2 YFSETQ. Trimming shortened V by 4 bases and J by 1 base, and 17 bases separated the two germline ends. CDR3 size: 16 residues. CDR3: CASSPEGKGSNTEAFF. The CDR3 DNA is TGCGCCAGCAGCCCGGAGGGTAAGGGGTCGAACACTGAAGCTTTCTTT.

V usage is TRBV27 and J usage is TRBJ2-7, with 7 positions matching TRBD1. The CDR3 is 12 amino acids. Germline CDR1 MNHEY, CDR2 SMNVEV (reference sequence). The V and J ends lost 8 bases and 7 bases, in that order; junction bases with no gene match: 8. This CDR3 is CASRDRVGEQYF. The CDR3 region has the DNA TGTGCCAGCCGTGACAGGGTCGGTGAGCAGTACTTC.

The CDR3 coding sequence is TGCGCCAGCAGCGGGGGCGGGGGAGCGGGCAGAGATACGCAGTATTTT. Translated, it gives CASSGGGGAGRDTQYF. The V call is TRBV5-1, the J call TRBJ2-3; possible D gene TRBD2, 7 bases. Trimming cost V 4 bases and J 5 bases, with 20 bases left between them. The CDR3 spans 16 residues. Germline CDR1 is SGHRS and CDR2 is YFSETQ.

Written as DNA, the CDR3 is TGTGCCAGCAGTTACACGAGCGGGAGGAGGGATGAGCAGTTCTTC. Translated: CASSYTSGRRDEQFF. The chain employs TRBV6-5 and TRBJ2-1; 9 bases agree with TRBD2. CDR1 and CDR2 from the germline V gene are MNHEY and SVGAGI. CDR3 length equals 15 residues. J lost 8 bases, V lost 2 bases, and 7 bases had no gene match.

V and J are TRBV27 and TRBJ2-3, with D unclear. This CDR3 spans 14 amino acids. From germline, CDR1 is MNHEY and CDR2 SMNVEV (reference sequence). The V end was cut by 1 base, the J end by 6 bases, with 11 bases between. This CDR3 is CASSLFSFPDTQYF. The CDR3 DNA reads as TGTGCCAGCAGTTTATTCTCCTTTCCTGATACGCAGTATTTT.

This CDR3 reads CASSFSGVANTGELFF. CDR3 DNA: TGTGCCAGCAGCTTCTCTGGTGTAGCGAACACCGGGGAGCTGTTTTTT. The chain uses TRBV9 and TRBJ2-2; D is undetermined. Germline V gene sequence: CDR1 SGDLS, CDR2 YYNGEE. V shed 4 bases and J shed 0 bases, with 13 bases lying between them. This CDR3 contains 16 residues.

The chain has TRBV4-1 and TRBJ2-7; TRBD1 matches at 9 bases. From germline, CDR1 is MGHRA and CDR2 YSYEKL. The CDR3 spans 17 residues. V was pared by 4 bases and J by 6 bases, with 16 bases of the junction left unmatched. CDR3 amino acids: CASSRFKGGQGGTEQYF. The CDR3 bases are TGCGCCAGCAGCCGCTTTAAGGGGGGACAGGGTGGTACCGAGCAGTACTTC.

J is TRBJ2-7 and V is TRBV9; perhaps TRBD2 as D (6 bases). This CDR3 has 14 residues. From germline, CDR1 is SGDLS and CDR2 YYNGEE. The V end lost 3 bases, the J end lost 4 bases, and 14 bases lay between the germline ends. Here the CDR3 reads CASSGPSSDYEQYF. The CDR3 DNA reads TGTGCCAGCAGCGGACCTTCTAGCGATTACGAGCAGTACTTC.

The chain uses TRBV27 and TRBJ2-1, with a possible D match to TRBD2 (6 bases). Germline loops: CDR1 MNHEY, CDR2 SMNVEV (reference sequence). V was clipped by 6 bases and J by 0 bases, with 12 bases between them. This CDR3 has 15 amino acids. The CDR3 DNA follows: TGTGCCAGCAGAAGCGGGTACAGCTCCTACAATGAGCAGTTCTTC. This translates into CASRSGYSSYNEQFF.

The rearrangement uses TRBV7-2 and TRBJ2-7, with TRBD2 matching 10 bases. Germline values: CDR1 SGHTA, CDR2 FQGNSA. After removal of 5 bases from V and 2 bases from J, the junction contained 6 bases not matched to a gene. The CDR3 sequence is 15 residues long. The CDR3 coding sequence is TGTGCCAGCAGCCCAATAGGACTAGCGGCCTACGAGCAGTACTTC. This codes for CASSPIGLAAYEQYF. Using reference TRBV7-2 and TRBJ2-7 for the parts outside the CDR3, the full variable domain is GAGVSQSPSNKVTEKGKDVELRCDPISGHTALYWYRQSLGQGLEFLIYFQGNSAPDKSGLPSDRFSAERTGGSVSTLTIQRTQQEDSAVYLCASSPIGLAAYEQYFGPGTRLTVT.

The chain has TRBV28 and TRBJ1-3; 8 bases fit TRBD1. The J segment lost 6 bases and the V segment lost 6 bases, leaving 10 bases of the junction unmatched. The CDR3 extends over 15 amino acids. Germline assignment: CDR1 MDHEN and CDR2 SYDVKM. The CDR3 here is CASSLPRGLENTIYF. CDR3 nucleotides: TGTGCCAGCAGCCTACCCAGGGGGCTAGAAAACACCATATATTTT.

J is TRBJ1-1 and V is TRBV6-5; 7 bases line up with TRBD1. J was trimmed by 2 bases and V by 7 bases; bases with no gene match: 4. This CDR3 comprises 13 residues. Germline assignment: CDR1 MNHEY and CDR2 SVGAGI. The CDR3 loop is CASTRQGNTEAFF. In DNA, the CDR3 is TGTGCCAGCACCCGACAGGGAAACACTGAAGCTTTCTTT.

The J gene is TRBJ2-3, the V gene TRBV5-4; TRBD2 might be the D (5 bases). The V and J ends lost 0 bases and 1 base respectively, with 9 bases between them. The CDR3 covers 15 residues. Germline V gives CDR1 SGHNT, CDR2 YYREEE (reference sequence). CDR3 DNA: TGTGCCAGCAGCTTGGCTGCGGGTGGCACAGATACGCAGTATTTT. Encoded protein: CASSLAAGGTDTQYF.

The chain employs TRBV4-1 and TRBJ2-6, with a possible D match to TRBD2 (5 bases). Germline assignment: CDR1 MGHRA and CDR2 YSYEKL. The CDR3 runs 17 residues. V lost 5 bases, J lost 0 bases, and 14 bases lay in between. CDR3 in DNA: TGCGCCAGCAGCTTAAGCGGTGATTACTCTGGGGCCAACGTCCTGACTTTC. This encodes CASSLSGDYSGANVLTF.

The chain employs TRBV7-3 and TRBJ2-2; 8 bases agree with TRBD2. Per germline, CDR1 SGHTA and CDR2 FQGTGA. The trim removed 2 bases at V and 4 bases at J, leaving 9 bases unmatched. CDR3 length: 17 amino acids. CDR3 sequence reads: CASSLYPGGPSTGELFF. The CDR3 DNA is TGTGCCAGCAGCTTATACCCGGGAGGGCCCAGCACCGGGGAGCTGTTTTTT.

The chain carries TRBV5-1 and TRBJ2-1; no firm D call. The length of the CDR3 is 12 residues. V gave up 4 bases and J gave up 8 bases, with 10 bases separating them. Germline lookup yields CDR1 SGHRS and CDR2 YFSETQ. The CDR3 reads CASSLAGDEQFF. For the CDR3, the DNA is TGCGCCAGCAGCCTTGCCGGTGATGAGCAGTTCTTC.

The rearrangement joins TRBV5-4 to TRBJ2-7; possibly TRBD1 for D (5 bases). V was shortened by 0 bases and J by 6 bases, with 10 bases between the two germline ends. The germline V gene encodes CDR1 SGHNT and CDR2 YYREEE (reference sequence). There are 13 residues in the CDR3. The CDR3 DNA is TGTGCCAGCAGCTTGGGGACACACGCCGAGCAGTACTTC. Translation gives CASSLGTHAEQYF.

The J gene is TRBJ1-1, the V gene TRBV20-1, with TRBD1 identical over 7 bases. Germline CDR1 reads DFQATT; CDR2 reads SNEGSKA (reference sequence). There are 11 residues in the CDR3. V dropped 5 bases and J dropped 9; count of bases not matched to a gene: 6. The CDR3 loop is CSAGDREQAFF. For the CDR3, the DNA is TGCAGTGCTGGTGACAGGGAACAAGCTTTCTTT.

This chain links TRBV2 with TRBJ2-3; 10 bases fit TRBD1. Germline lookup yields CDR1 SNHLY and CDR2 FYNNEI. The CDR3 consists of 14 residues. V was clipped by 7 bases and J by 4 bases; unmatched bases: 5. Here the CDR3 DNA reads TGTGCCAGCACTTTGGGACAGGGGTCAGATACGCAGTATTTT. It is translated as CASTLGQGSDTQYF.

The genes are TRBV7-9 and TRBJ1-1; no clear D gene. There are 14 residues in the CDR3. Germline V gene lookup returns CDR1 SEHNR and CDR2 FQNEAQ (reference sequence). The ends were cut back, 5 bases at V and 7 bases at J, with 17 bases in the middle. CDR3 in amino acids: CASSPPRTGIEAFF. The CDR3 region has the DNA TGTGCCAGCAGCCCTCCCAGGACGGGAATTGAAGCTTTCTTT.